This T cell receptor beta chain was sequenced during a study of blood T cell repertoires in COVID-19. Background on the study: COVID-19 samples from acute and convalescent phases originated in the United States, Italy and Spain. T cells, B-cell-depleted T cells, or PBMCs supplied cDNA or gDNA.

This clone has just a few counts. The authors' processing: The authors estimated nucleated cell counts from reference gene primer amplification. Clones were sequenced by immunoSEQ multiplex PCR, and TCRdb holds only the in-frame ones, with some missing. That table furnishes V, J and clone size, whereas the DNA furnished D and trimming. The table has about 58,000 clones, around 89% seen once. The germline CDR1 and CDR2 sequences are SQVTM and ANQGSEA. The V end lost 6 bases, the J end lost 5 bases, and 11 bases lay between the germline ends. The CDR3 extends over 12 amino acids. This chain joins TRBV29-1 and TRBJ1-5, with unresolved D. The material sequenced was peripheral blood. The TCR originated in a woman aged 55-69 years with active COVID-19. CDR3: CSVTTGDQPQHF. The CDR3 bases are TGCAGCGTAACAACCGGGGATCAGCCCCAGCATTTT.